Presented here are 16 T cell receptor beta chains from one specimen sequenced in a study of cytomegalovirus exposure and HLA in healthy donors. The PCR was carried out with 60 Vbeta primers and 13 Jbeta primers. Libraries were prepared by immunoSEQ multiplex PCR; TCRdb keeps only in-frame clonotypes and omits some of them. The listing contains approximately 110,000 clones. Sequences were obtained from PBMCs. These receptors came from a man aged 25-45 years in good health and CMV-seronegative.

A remark on this clone: The junction departs from the called germline gene at one end, perhaps through a read error. Other DNA sequences in the same sample also yield this CDR3. V is TRBV19 and J is TRBJ2-7; D gene unclear. The CDR3 spans 13 residues. Germline V gene lookup returns CDR1 LNHDA and CDR2 SQIVND (reference sequence). CDR3 residues: CASSIKAMREQYF. CDR3 sequence (DNA): TGTGCCAGCAGTATCAAAGCGATGCGGGAGCAGTACTTC.

CDR3 protein: CASSPLRERTEAFF. Here the CDR3 DNA reads TGTGCCAGCTCACCACTAAGGGAGAGGACTGAAGCTTTCTTT. The genes are TRBV18 and TRBJ1-1, with D uncertain. CDR3 length equals 14 residues. From germline, CDR1 is KGHSH and CDR2 LQKENI. V was cut by 1 base and J by 5 bases, with 11 bases left in between.

The chain joins TRBV11-1 to TRBJ2-7; D is undetermined. Germline CDR1 SGHAT, CDR2 FQDESV (reference sequence). The CDR3 is made up of 11 amino acids. V was shortened by 3 bases and J by 5 bases, with 5 bases between the two germline ends. In DNA, the CDR3 is TGTGCCAGCAGCTTCCAGAACGAGCAGTACTTC. Protein product: CASSFQNEQYF.

V gene TRBV29-1 combines with J gene TRBJ2-5, with D unclear. The J call is doubtful: the DNA matches TRBJ2-7 better. This CDR3 spans 13 amino acids. The germline V gene encodes CDR1 SQVTM and CDR2 ANQGSEA. The CDR3 protein is CSVEALPSYEQYF. DNA for the CDR3: TGCAGCGTTGAAGCCCTCCCCTCCTACGAGCAGTACTTC.

This chain links TRBV5-8 with TRBJ1-1, with D possibly matching TRBD1 (6 bases). This CDR3 comprises 16 residues. The germline CDR1 and CDR2 sequences are SGHTS and YDEGEE. V lost 3 bases, J lost 7 bases, and 22 bases lay in between. In DNA form, the CDR3 reads TGTGCCAGCAGCTCATCTTTCAACATAGGGGGGGGTGAAGCTTTCTTT. Residues: CASSSSFNIGGGEAFF.

Worth noting for this clone: The same CDR3 can be traced to other DNA sequences in this sample. The chain carries TRBV5-1 and TRBJ2-5; 9 bases are shared with TRBD1. V was clipped by 3 bases and J by 4 bases; unmatched bases: 10. The CDR3 length is 16 residues. CDR1 and CDR2 (germline): SGHRS, YFSETQ. CDR3 nucleotides: TGCGCCAGCAGCTCAAGGGGACAGGGTGTGGGAGAGACCCAGTACTTC. Protein sequence: CASSSRGQGVGETQYF.

The chain is built from TRBV5-4 and TRBJ1-1, with 7 bases fitting TRBD1. V shed 4 bases and J 5 bases; nucleotides not matched to a gene: 5. The CDR3 is 13 amino acids. Germline V CDR1 and CDR2: SGHNT, YYREEE (reference sequence). CDR3 in amino acids: CASSPRRGTEAFF. CDR3 in DNA: TGTGCCAGCAGCCCCCGCAGGGGGACTGAAGCTTTCTTT.

The CDR3 sequence: CASSRWTSASTDTQYF. The CDR3 DNA follows: TGTGCCAGCAGCCGCTGGACTAGCGCCTCCACAGATACGCAGTATTTT. The chain joins TRBV5-4 to TRBJ2-3; 9 bases map to TRBD2. This CDR3 spans 16 amino acids. Trimming cost V 4 bases and J 2 bases; bases outside gene matches: 8. Looked up from germline, CDR1 is SGHNT and CDR2 is YYREEE (reference sequence).

This rearrangement joins TRBV7-2 to TRBJ2-1; TRBD2 matches at 13 bases. This CDR3 spans 16 amino acids. Germline trimming cut 5 bases from V and 1 base from J; bases unmatched to any gene: 2. Germline CDR1 and CDR2: SGHTA and FQGNSA. The CDR3 loop reads CASSPGLAGSYNEQFF. The CDR3 nucleotides read TGTGCCAGCAGCCCGGGACTAGCGGGATCCTACAATGAGCAGTTCTTC.

Concerning this clone itself: One end of the junction is discordant with germline, which a read error may explain. V is TRBV6-1 and J is TRBJ1-6, with 8 bases identical to TRBD1. The CDR3 sequence is 15 residues long. CDR1 is MNHNS, CDR2 SASEGT, per germline. This chain's CDR3 is CAGRLSGQANSPLHF. The CDR3 DNA is TGTGCCGGCAGACTCTCGGGACAGGCTAATTCACCCCTCCACTTT.

V and J are TRBV9 and TRBJ2-2, with 9 bases fitting TRBD1. V lost 3 bases, J lost 8 bases, and 14 bases stayed unmatched. The CDR3 totals 17 residues. In germline, CDR1 is SGDLS, CDR2 YYNGEE. The CDR3 DNA reads as TGTGCCAGCAGCGCCAGACTCCCGGGACAGGGATTGGGGGAGCTGTTTTTT. This encodes CASSARLPGQGLGELFF. The full variable domain, with the rest looked up from reference TRBV9 and TRBJ2-2, is DSGVTQTPKHLITATGQRVTLRCSPRSGDLSVYWYQQSLDQGLQFLIQYYNGEERAKGNILERFSAQQFPDLHSELNLSSLELGDSALYFCASSARLPGQGLGELFFGEGSRLTVL.

This chain links TRBV28 with TRBJ2-7, with D perhaps TRBD2 (6 bases). V was pared by 6 bases and J by 0 bases, with 9 bases between. The germline V gene encodes CDR1 MDHEN and CDR2 SYDVKM. The CDR3 runs 13 residues. The chain's CDR3 is CASRAGSSYEQYF. The CDR3 DNA is TGTGCCAGCAGGGCGGGGAGCTCCTACGAGCAGTACTTC.

This rearrangement joins TRBV28 to TRBJ2-1, with 14 bases matching TRBD2. This CDR3 has 16 amino acids. Germline CDR1 and CDR2: MDHEN and SYDVKM. J lost 6 bases, V lost 2 bases, and 3 bases had no gene match. Here the CDR3 reads CASSLPGTSGGNEQFF. CDR3 nucleotides: TGTGCCAGCAGTTTACCCGGGACTAGCGGGGGCAATGAGCAGTTCTTC.

The CDR3 nucleotides read TGTGCCAGCAGTTCCGGGACAGGGGATTCACCCCTCCACTTT. Its protein product is CASSSGTGDSPLHF. This sequence joins TRBV2 and TRBJ1-6, with 10 nucleotides matching TRBD1. V was pared by 5 bases and J by 8 bases, with 3 bases of the junction left unmatched. Germline CDR1 is SNHLY and CDR2 is FYNNEI. This CDR3 is built from 14 residues.

This chain uses TRBV5-5 with TRBJ1-5; D gene uncertain. This CDR3 contains 13 residues. Trimming shortened V by 3 bases and J by 7 bases, and 11 bases separated the two germline ends. Germline loops: CDR1 SGHKS, CDR2 YYEKEE (reference sequence). The CDR3 protein is CASSWRDEQPQHF. CDR3 sequence (DNA): TGTGCCAGCAGCTGGAGGGATGAGCAGCCCCAGCATTTT.

J is TRBJ2-5 and V is TRBV2; the D is unclear. The germline V and J ends were trimmed by 7 bases and 4 bases, with 16 bases remaining between them. CDR1 and CDR2 (germline): SNHLY, FYNNEI. The CDR3 spans 14 residues. CDR3 sequence reads: CASTGLPKAETQYF. The CDR3 region has the DNA TGTGCCAGCACAGGCCTCCCGAAGGCAGAGACCCAGTACTTC.